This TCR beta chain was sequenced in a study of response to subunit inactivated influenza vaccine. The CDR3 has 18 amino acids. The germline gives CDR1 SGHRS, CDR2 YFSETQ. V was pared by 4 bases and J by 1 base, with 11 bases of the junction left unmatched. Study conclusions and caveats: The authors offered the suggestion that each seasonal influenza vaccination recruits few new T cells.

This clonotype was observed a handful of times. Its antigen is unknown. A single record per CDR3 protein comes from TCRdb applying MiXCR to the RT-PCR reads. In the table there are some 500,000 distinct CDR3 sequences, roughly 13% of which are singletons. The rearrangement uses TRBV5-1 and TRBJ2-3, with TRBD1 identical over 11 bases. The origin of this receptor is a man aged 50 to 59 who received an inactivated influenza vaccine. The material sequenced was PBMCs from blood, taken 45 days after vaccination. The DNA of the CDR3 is TGCGCCAGCAGCCCCCGTTCACCGGGACAGGGGGGCACAGATACGCAGTATTTT. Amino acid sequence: CASSPRSPGQGGTDTQYF.